Listed below are T cell receptor beta chains from one sample, sequenced in a study of early T cells in non-severe SARS-CoV-2 infection. Each CDR3 protein gets one entry after TCRdb re-called the 5' RACE reads with MiXCR. Among 98,000 or so distinct CDR3 sequences listed, about an eighth were seen once. The material sequenced was whole blood. These TCRs come from an adult who was a healthcare worker with PCR-confirmed SARS-CoV-2 infection or an uninfected control (not recorded which). Both conserved end residues are part of each CDR3. The D gene is left open where the match is weak. The size field is filled for only some rows; it gives once, few, many or a size class.

j_call: TRBJ2-3; clone_size: .; d_call: .; v_call: TRBV18; cdr3_aa: CASSPPRVGTDTQYF; cdr3_nt: TGTGCCAGCTCCCCCCCGAGGGTCGGCACAGATACGCAGTATTTT
j_call: TRBJ1-1; clone_size: .; d_call: .; v_call: TRBV18; cdr3_aa: CASSRGADTEAFF; cdr3_nt: TGTGCCAGCTCACGGGGTGCGGACACTGAAGCTTTCTTT
j_call: TRBJ1-3; clone_size: .; d_call: .; v_call: TRBV2; cdr3_aa: CASRGNTIYF; cdr3_nt: TGTGCCAGCAGAGGGAACACCATATATTTT
j_call: TRBJ2-4; clone_size: few; d_call: .; v_call: TRBV5-1; cdr3_aa: CASSPGYAGAVREPKNIQYF; cdr3_nt: TGCGCCAGCAGCCCTGGTTATGCGGGGGCAGTGCGGGAACCCAAAAACATTCAGTACTTC
j_call: TRBJ2-5; clone_size: .; d_call: TRBD2; v_call: TRBV11-2; cdr3_aa: CASSTSGSIETQYF; cdr3_nt: TGTGCCAGCAGCACCAGCGGGAGTATAGAGACCCAGTACTTC
j_call: TRBJ2-6; clone_size: .; d_call: TRBD1; v_call: TRBV9; cdr3_aa: CASSVGRGGQGTGANVLTF; cdr3_nt: TGTGCCAGCAGCGTAGGCCGTGGGGGACAGGGTACCGGGGCCAACGTCCTGACTTTC
j_call: TRBJ1-5; clone_size: .; d_call: TRBD1; v_call: TRBV2; cdr3_aa: CASREWTGGNQPQHF; cdr3_nt: TGTGCCAGCAGGGAATGGACAGGGGGAAATCAGCCCCAGCATTTT
j_call: TRBJ1-5; clone_size: .; d_call: .; v_call: TRBV29-1; cdr3_aa: CSVEGQGNQPQHF; cdr3_nt: TGCAGCGTTGAAGGCCAGGGCAATCAGCCCCAGCATTTT
j_call: TRBJ1-2; clone_size: .; d_call: .; v_call: TRBV14; cdr3_aa: CASSQPFNYGYTF; cdr3_nt: TGTGCCAGCAGCCAACCCTTTAACTATGGCTACACCTTC
j_call: TRBJ2-5; clone_size: few; d_call: .; v_call: TRBV30; cdr3_aa: CAWNNRETQYF; cdr3_nt: TGTGCCTGGAATAACCGAGAGACCCAGTACTTC
j_call: TRBJ1-2; clone_size: .; d_call: .; v_call: TRBV6-5; cdr3_aa: CASFRRGANYGYTF; cdr3_nt: TGTGCCAGCTTTCGACGGGGGGCTAACTATGGCTACACCTTC
j_call: TRBJ2-5; clone_size: many; d_call: .; v_call: TRBV11-2; cdr3_aa: CASSLGRQETQYF; cdr3_nt: TGTGCCAGCAGCTTAGGACGCCAAGAGACCCAGTACTTC
j_call: TRBJ2-5; clone_size: .; d_call: .; v_call: TRBV28; cdr3_aa: CASSFVGTQYF; cdr3_nt: TGTGCCAGCAGTTTTGTGGGGACCCAGTACTTC
j_call: TRBJ2-1; clone_size: many; d_call: TRBD2; v_call: TRBV6-4; cdr3_aa: CASAPSGRSPYNEQFF; cdr3_nt: TGTGCCAGCGCACCTAGCGGGAGGAGTCCTTACAATGAGCAGTTCTTC
j_call: TRBJ1-1; clone_size: few; d_call: TRBD1; v_call: TRBV3-1; cdr3_aa: CASSLRRGTVNTEAFF; cdr3_nt: TGTGCCAGCAGCCTTCGCAGGGGGACAGTGAACACTGAAGCTTTCTTT
j_call: TRBJ1-1; clone_size: few; d_call: .; v_call: TRBV14; cdr3_aa: CASSAGSWGTEAFF; cdr3_nt: TGTGCCAGCAGCGCTGGGTCTTGGGGGACTGAAGCTTTCTTT
j_call: TRBJ2-1; clone_size: many; d_call: .; v_call: TRBV9; cdr3_aa: CASSVPGLNNEQFF; cdr3_nt: TGTGCCAGCAGCGTCCCTGGGTTGAACAATGAGCAGTTCTTC
j_call: TRBJ2-5; clone_size: many; d_call: .; v_call: TRBV7-7; cdr3_aa: CASSLSFLQTQYF; cdr3_nt: TGTGCTAGCAGCTTGAGTTTTTTACAGACCCAGTACTTC
j_call: TRBJ1-5; clone_size: many; d_call: TRBD1; v_call: TRBV5-6; cdr3_aa: CASSLSQGARSSQPQHF; cdr3_nt: TGTGCCAGCAGCTTATCCCAGGGGGCGCGCTCGAGTCAGCCCCAGCATTTT
j_call: TRBJ2-3; clone_size: .; d_call: TRBD2; v_call: TRBV3-1; cdr3_aa: CASSLRTSGVSTDTQYF; cdr3_nt: TGTGCCAGCAGCCTCCGGACTAGCGGGGTTAGCACAGATACGCAGTATTTT
j_call: TRBJ2-3; clone_size: few; d_call: TRBD2; v_call: TRBV6-2/TRBV6-3; cdr3_aa: CASSYGGRLAGVFTDTQYF; cdr3_nt: TGTGCCAGCAGTTACGGGGGGAGACTAGCGGGAGTGTTCACAGATACGCAGTATTTT
j_call: TRBJ1-2; clone_size: .; d_call: TRBD1; v_call: TRBV5-1; cdr3_aa: CASSLEGGVFYGYTF; cdr3_nt: TGCGCCAGCAGCTTGGAAGGGGGCGTCTTCTATGGCTACACCTTC
j_call: TRBJ2-7; clone_size: .; d_call: TRBD1; v_call: TRBV20-1; cdr3_aa: CSAREGTGLFYEQYF; cdr3_nt: TGCAGTGCTAGAGAGGGGACAGGTTTATTCTACGAGCAGTACTTC
j_call: TRBJ2-5; clone_size: .; d_call: .; v_call: TRBV29-1; cdr3_aa: CSVSEGQETQYF; cdr3_nt: TGCAGCGTTTCTGAAGGGCAAGAGACCCAGTACTTC
j_call: TRBJ2-1; clone_size: few; d_call: .; v_call: TRBV5-1; cdr3_aa: CASSLKTPRGTVSYNEQFF; cdr3_nt: TGCGCCAGCAGCCTGAAAACCCCTCGGGGGACTGTTTCCTACAATGAGCAGTTCTTC
j_call: TRBJ2-2; clone_size: .; d_call: .; v_call: TRBV7-6; cdr3_aa: CASSNRGQVAMNTGELFF; cdr3_nt: TGTGCCAGCAGTAATCGGGGGCAGGTAGCGATGAACACCGGGGAGCTGTTTTTT
j_call: TRBJ1-6; clone_size: .; d_call: .; v_call: TRBV12-3/TRBV12-4; cdr3_aa: CASSLNRPNSPLHF; cdr3_nt: TGTGCCAGCAGTTTAAACAGGCCGAATTCACCCCTCCACTTT
j_call: TRBJ2-1; clone_size: many; d_call: .; v_call: TRBV7-9; cdr3_aa: CASSSYLIDNEQFF; cdr3_nt: TGTGCCAGCAGCTCCTACCTCATAGACAATGAGCAGTTCTTC
j_call: TRBJ1-2; clone_size: many; d_call: .; v_call: TRBV29-1; cdr3_aa: CSVDRHYGYTF; cdr3_nt: TGCAGCGTTGACCGGCACTATGGCTACACCTTC
j_call: TRBJ2-1; clone_size: .; d_call: TRBD2; v_call: TRBV7-7; cdr3_aa: CASSPGGASNEQFF; cdr3_nt: TGTGCTAGCAGCCCCGGGGGGGCTAGCAATGAGCAGTTCTTC
j_call: TRBJ1-1; clone_size: many; d_call: TRBD1; v_call: TRBV29-1; cdr3_aa: CSVESDREAFF; cdr3_nt: TGCAGCGTTGAGTCGGACAGGGAAGCTTTCTTT
j_call: TRBJ1-5; clone_size: .; d_call: .; v_call: TRBV6-2/TRBV6-3; cdr3_aa: CASSYSDTFNQPQHF; cdr3_nt: TGTGCCAGCAGTTACTCAGACACCTTCAATCAGCCCCAGCATTTT
j_call: TRBJ2-7; clone_size: .; d_call: TRBD2; v_call: TRBV11-2; cdr3_aa: CASSLVAGGYSSYEQYF; cdr3_nt: TGTGCCAGCAGCTTGGTAGCGGGGGGGTATTCTTCCTACGAGCAGTACTTC
j_call: TRBJ2-3; clone_size: many; d_call: .; v_call: TRBV19; cdr3_aa: CASTNTDTQYF; cdr3_nt: TGTGCCAGTACCAACACAGATACGCAGTATTTT
j_call: TRBJ2-1; clone_size: many; d_call: .; v_call: TRBV10-3; cdr3_aa: CAISESEQEQFF; cdr3_nt: TGTGCCATCAGTGAGTCGGAACAGGAGCAGTTCTTC
j_call: TRBJ1-4; clone_size: many; d_call: .; v_call: TRBV6-5; cdr3_aa: CASSSPEAGYEKLFF; cdr3_nt: TGTGCCAGCAGTTCTCCTGAAGCCGGGTATGAAAAACTGTTTTTT
j_call: TRBJ2-7; clone_size: many; d_call: .; v_call: TRBV7-3; cdr3_aa: CASSLGAGSYEQYF; cdr3_nt: TGTGCCAGCAGCTTAGGGGCGGGCTCCTACGAGCAGTACTTC
j_call: TRBJ1-1; clone_size: .; d_call: .; v_call: TRBV27; cdr3_aa: CASSLRSRTEAFF; cdr3_nt: TGTGCCAGCAGTTTAAGGTCGAGAACTGAAGCTTTCTTT
j_call: TRBJ2-3; clone_size: few; d_call: .; v_call: TRBV20-1; cdr3_aa: CSARDAASTDTQYF; cdr3_nt: TGCAGTGCTAGAGATGCGGCTAGCACAGATACGCAGTATTTT
j_call: TRBJ1-1; clone_size: .; d_call: .; v_call: TRBV2; cdr3_aa: CASSEARVNTEAFF; cdr3_nt: TGTGCCAGCAGTGAAGCCCGCGTAAACACTGAAGCTTTCTTT